This T cell receptor beta chain was profiled in a study of cytotoxic CD8 clonotypes in ibrutinib-treated CLL. Study-wide background: Response material was collected after a median around 12 months of treatment, range 6 to 36.

As concerns this clone: What it recognizes is unknown.

Study-wide findings and caveats: Clonality increased with ibrutinib response but returned toward baseline at progression. Baseline clonality was higher than in age-matched healthy donors and moved in step with circulating CD8+ T-cell counts.

The assay was immunoSEQ multiplex PCR, and TCRdb's table has in-frame clones only and misses some. The sample holds fewer than 300,000 clones, around 77% seen once. This TCR was sampled from a human donor with chronic lymphocytic leukemia. The sequencing used PBMCs, collected at disease progression, from a patient treated with ibrutinib.

The CDR3, as DNA: TGTGCCAGCAGCTTAGCGCCTCAGGGGGCGAGTGAGCAGTTCTTC. Its translation is CASSLAPQGASEQFF. The genes are TRBV7-2 and TRBJ2-1, with 8 bases matching TRBD1. Looked up from germline, CDR1 is SGHTA and CDR2 is FQGNSA. This CDR3 has 15 amino acids. V gave up 0 bases and J gave up 9 bases; unmatched junction bases: 7.